This T cell receptor beta chain appears in the sequencing data of a study of blood T cell repertoires in COVID-19. For the study at large: Sites in the United States, Italy and Spain provided acute and convalescent COVID-19 samples. PBMCs, B-cell-depleted T cells, or T cells were the source of the cDNA or gDNA that made up the material.

With 4 bases removed from V and 1 base from J, the gap between germline ends came to 14 bases. The CDR3 is 16 amino acids. CDR1 is KGHDR, CDR2 SFDVKD, per germline. Authors' analysis steps: The authors estimated nucleated cell counts from reference gene primer amplification. Generated by immunoSEQ multiplex PCR, the TCRdb table keeps only in-frame clones and is missing some. V and J calls and clone size are as listed in that table; D and trimming were resolved from the DNA. The data show nearly 25,000 clones, 89% seen once. V usage is TRBV24-1 and J usage is TRBJ2-3; tentatively, D is TRBD1 (6 bases). The source of this sequence is a man between 70 and 80 years old with acute or convalescent COVID-19. Sequencing input: peripheral blood. CDR3 protein: CATSDLQGTGTDTQYF. The DNA for the CDR3 is TGTGCCACCAGTGACCTACAGGGTACGGGCACAGATACGCAGTATTTT.